The 32 T cell receptor beta chains presented below share a single source sample, sequenced in a study of shared T cell receptors in the human thymus. Sequencing was performed with immunoSEQ multiplex PCR; in TCRdb, only in-frame clones are kept and a portion is missing. The sample gives almost 550,000 clones, about 84% of which show up once; around 0.012% is in the top ten. These data were also reused for a study on human thymus T cells.

Sequencing was carried out using thymocytes. These receptors all come from a boy under three years old with a congenital heart defect.

V gene TRBV5-6 combines with J gene TRBJ2-7; no clear D. V was clipped by 4 bases and J by 5 bases, with 13 bases between them. The CDR3 runs 13 residues. Germline V gene lookup returns CDR1 SGHDT and CDR2 YYEEEE. The CDR3 protein is CASSRLTPDEQYF. The CDR3 DNA is TGTGCCAGCAGCCGACTGACCCCTGACGAGCAGTACTTC.

V gene TRBV4-3 combines with J gene TRBJ1-1, with 7 bases lining up with TRBD1. The CDR3 covers 17 residues. The junction had 8 bases not matched to a gene; V was cut back by 1 base and J by 0 bases. Germline V gene lookup returns CDR1 LGHNA and CDR2 YSLEER. Written as DNA, the CDR3 is TGCGCCAGCAGCCAAGGGACGACAGGGCGTTTGAACACTGAAGCTTTCTTT. Translated: CASSQGTTGRLNTEAFF.

The gene calls are TRBV27 and TRBJ2-7; weak D call: TRBD2 (6 bases). CDR3 length: 14 amino acids. Germline lookup yields CDR1 MNHEY and CDR2 SMNVEV (reference sequence). Trimming stripped 4 bases from V and 4 bases from J, with 14 bases between. CDR3 nucleotides: TGTGCCAGCAGTTCTGGCGGGGCGCCATACGAGCAGTACTTC. It specifies CASSSGGAPYEQYF.

The CDR3, as DNA: TGTGCCACCAGCAGAGACAGGGGCCCGCAAGAGACCCAGTACTTC. Its protein is CATSRDRGPQETQYF. This sequence joins TRBV15 and TRBJ2-5; a weak D match, TRBD1 (6 bases). Trimming cost V 0 bases and J 2 bases, with 10 bases left between them. Germline values: CDR1 LNHNV, CDR2 YYDKDF (reference sequence). CDR3 length: 15 amino acids. The full variable domain, rest sourced from reference TRBV15 and TRBJ2-5, is DAMVIQNPRYQVTQFGKPVTLSCSQTLNHNVMYWYQQKSSQAPKLLFHYYDKDFNNEADTPDNFQSRRPNTSFCFLDIRSPGLGDTAMYLCATSRDRGPQETQYFGPGTRLLVL.

V is TRBV27 and J is TRBJ2-5; 11 nucleotides align to TRBD1. This CDR3 has 16 residues. J was trimmed by 3 bases and V by 3 bases; bases with no gene match: 6. Germline lookup yields CDR1 MNHEY and CDR2 SMNVEV (reference sequence). CDR3 sequence reads: CASSLHPGQGEETQYF. CDR3 nucleotides: TGTGCCAGCAGTTTGCATCCGGGACAGGGGGAAGAGACCCAGTACTTC.

This clone was recorded a few times. The chain carries TRBV5-6 and TRBJ2-1, with 7 bases fitting TRBD2. Germline V gives CDR1 SGHDT, CDR2 YYEEEE. The CDR3 consists of 15 residues. Trimming at V came to 4 bases and at J to 5 bases, leaving 9 bases not matched to a gene. Written as DNA, the CDR3 is TGTGCCAGCAGCGTAGGACTAGTCTCTCACAATGAGCAGTTCTTC. Translating it yields CASSVGLVSHNEQFF.

V and J are TRBV7-8 and TRBJ2-7; 7 bases match TRBD1. The CDR3 covers 21 residues. V was pared by 1 base and J by 4 bases, with 25 bases of the junction left unmatched. Germline CDR1 SGHVS, CDR2 FQNEAQ. Written as DNA, the CDR3 is TGTGCCAGCAGCTTAGAAGGAGACAGGGTCGAACCCTATCGGGAACAATACGAGCAGTACTTC. As protein: CASSLEGDRVEPYREQYEQYF.

This CDR3 is CASSLARGRNQETQYF. CDR3 in DNA: TGTGCCAGCAGCTTGGCCAGGGGGCGGAATCAAGAGACCCAGTACTTC. The chain combines TRBV5-4 with TRBJ2-5; 8 nucleotides line up with TRBD1. V lost 0 bases, J lost 2 bases, and 6 bases stayed unmatched. This CDR3 is built from 16 residues. Germline CDR1 SGHNT, CDR2 YYREEE (reference sequence). Full variable domain (rest looked up from reference TRBV5-4 and TRBJ2-5): ETGVTQSPTHLIKTRGQQVTLRCSSQSGHNTVSWYQQALGQGPQFIFQYYREEENGRGNFPPRFSGLQFPNYSSELNVNALELDDSALYLCASSLARGRNQETQYFGPGTRLLVL.

This clone was detected only once. CDR3 DNA sequence: TGTGCCAGCAGCAGCTTTCGGGGGAGATACGAGCAGTACTTC. The encoded protein is CASSSFRGRYEQYF. The rearrangement joins TRBV6-5 to TRBJ2-7; possibly TRBD2 for D (6 bases). CDR3 length equals 14 residues. Deletions cut 6 bases from V and 4 bases from J, with 16 bases between. Germline lookup yields CDR1 MNHEY and CDR2 SVGAGI.

This clone is a singleton in its sample. The chain has TRBV5-4 and TRBJ2-7; D is perhaps TRBD1 (5 bases). CDR1 is SGHNT, CDR2 YYREEE, per germline (reference sequence). Trimming left V 3 bases short and J 5 bases short, with 15 bases between. This CDR3 region has 14 residues. The CDR3 reads CASSSGRAPHEQYF. In DNA form, the CDR3 reads TGTGCCAGCAGCTCCGGCAGGGCTCCCCACGAGCAGTACTTC.

The gene calls are TRBV27 and TRBJ2-1; 7 bases are shared with TRBD1. The CDR3 spans 15 residues. Germline values: CDR1 MNHEY, CDR2 SMNVEV (reference sequence). Trimming at V came to 4 bases and at J to 5 bases, leaving 8 bases not matched to a gene. The CDR3 DNA follows: TGTGCCAGCAGTTCCGGACAGGCCTCGCACAATGAGCAGTTCTTC. Its translation: CASSSGQASHNEQFF.

This clone showed up just a few times. This CDR3 is CASSVALADTQYF. Here the CDR3 DNA reads TGTGCCAGCAGCGTAGCGCTAGCAGATACGCAGTATTTT. The rearrangement uses TRBV9 and TRBJ2-3; D not resolved. CDR1 is SGDLS and CDR2 is YYNGEE in the germline V gene. The V gene lost 0 bases and the J gene lost 4 bases, with 6 bases spanning the gap. This CDR3 has 13 residues.

The V and J genes are TRBV4-3 and TRBJ2-5; D gene uncertain. CDR3 length: 16 amino acids. V shed 4 bases and J shed 0 bases, with 15 bases lying between them. Germline V gives CDR1 LGHNA, CDR2 YSLEER. CDR3 sequence: CASSPRLFTYQETQYF. The CDR3 DNA sequence: TGCGCCAGCAGCCCTAGGTTATTCACGTACCAAGAGACCCAGTACTTC.

The chain joins TRBV4-2 to TRBJ2-1; 13 bases are shared with TRBD2. Germline CDR1 LGHNA, CDR2 YNFKEQ. The CDR3 length is 23 residues. J was trimmed by 0 bases and V by 1 base; bases with no gene match: 18. This CDR3 is CASSQGLAGGPRSPRSSYNEQFF. DNA of the CDR3: TGTGCCAGCAGCCAAGGACTAGCGGGAGGCCCTAGGAGCCCGAGGAGCTCCTACAATGAGCAGTTCTTC.

The chain joins TRBV18 to TRBJ2-5; D is undetermined. CDR3 size: 14 residues. Germline CDR1 KGHSH, CDR2 LQKENI. Between the trimmed V and J ends, which lost 3 bases and 4 bases, there was a span of 12 bases. CDR3 amino acids: CASSPNGWRETQYF. The CDR3 DNA reads TGTGCCAGCTCACCTAACGGGTGGCGAGAGACCCAGTACTTC.

This clone was picked up a small number of times. The V and J genes are TRBV14 and TRBJ2-1; 7 bases fit TRBD2. This CDR3 is built from 15 residues. Germline values: CDR1 SGHDN, CDR2 FVKESK. V shed 0 bases and J 5 bases; nucleotides not matched to a gene: 4. DNA of the CDR3: TGTGCCAGCAGCCAAGACAGCGGGAATAACAATGAGCAGTTCTTC. Translation gives CASSQDSGNNNEQFF.

The chain links TRBV9 to TRBJ2-1; D gene unclear. The CDR3 consists of 12 residues. V lost 1 base and J 5 bases, leaving 4 bases between the germline ends. Germline CDR1 is SGDLS and CDR2 is YYNGEE. For the CDR3, the DNA is TGTGCCAGCAGCGTACAGGACAATGAGCAGTTCTTC. This translates into CASSVQDNEQFF. Full variable domain (missing parts from reference TRBV9 and TRBJ2-1): DSGVTQTPKHLITATGQRVTLRCSPRSGDLSVYWYQQSLDQGLQFLIQYYNGEERAKGNILERFSAQQFPDLHSELNLSSLELGDSALYFCASSVQDNEQFFGPGTRLTVL.

The V and J genes are TRBV28 and TRBJ1-4, with D unclear. The CDR3 has 15 amino acids. Trimming left V 4 bases short and J 3 bases short, with 12 bases between. Germline CDR1 MDHEN, CDR2 SYDVKM. The CDR3 DNA reads TGTGCCAGCAGTTACCCCCCAGTATCTAATGAAAAACTGTTTTTT. This translates into CASSYPPVSNEKLFF.

The sample holds one count of this clone. The gene calls are TRBV4-3 and TRBJ2-2, with TRBD1 matching over 7 bases. This CDR3 region has 16 residues. The V gene's germline CDR1 is LGHNA and CDR2 YSLEER. The junction had 5 bases not matched to a gene; V was cut back by 2 bases and J by 2 bases. The CDR3 loop reads CASSQRTGENTGELFF. The CDR3, as DNA: TGCGCCAGCAGCCAACGGACAGGCGAAAACACCGGGGAGCTGTTTTTT.

The chain recombines TRBV6-5 with TRBJ2-7; D is possibly TRBD1 (6 bases). The V end was cut by 5 bases, the J end by 2 bases, with 13 bases between. The CDR3 is 14 residues long. Germline V gene data show CDR1 as MNHEY and CDR2 as SVGAGI. CDR3 DNA sequence: TGTGCCAGCAGTCCCAGGACAGCCGCCTACGAGCAGTACTTC. Its translation: CASSPRTAAYEQYF.

The chain couples TRBV11-2 to TRBJ2-5, with 9 bases aligning to TRBD1. V was clipped by 0 bases and J by 4 bases; unmatched bases: 0. Germline V CDR1 and CDR2: SGHAT, FQNNGV. The length of the CDR3 is 14 residues. The DNA of the CDR3 is TGTGCCAGCAGCTTAGAGGGACAGGGAGAGACCCAGTACTTC. Its protein product is CASSLEGQGETQYF.

The rearrangement links TRBV28 to TRBJ1-1, with a weak D call TRBD1 (6 bases). Trimming left V 2 bases short and J 4 bases short, with 14 bases between. The CDR3 extends over 15 amino acids. The germline CDR1 and CDR2 sequences are MDHEN and SYDVKM. The CDR3, as DNA: TGTGCCAGCAGTTTAAGGGTACAGGGAGCCACTGAAGCTTTCTTT. Encoded protein: CASSLRVQGATEAFF.

This chain joins TRBV9 and TRBJ2-3; 7 nucleotides match TRBD1. V gave up 3 bases and J gave up 0 bases; unmatched junction bases: 10. This CDR3 spans 17 amino acids. The germline V gene encodes CDR1 SGDLS and CDR2 YYNGEE. Here the CDR3 DNA reads TGTGCCAGCAGCGGGATTGGGACAGCGTCTAGCACAGATACGCAGTATTTT. This translates into CASSGIGTASSTDTQYF.

This clone was recorded only once. The J gene is TRBJ1-2, the V gene TRBV6-5; 9 bases line up with TRBD1. Trimming cost V 10 bases and J 6 bases; bases outside gene matches: 6. The CDR3 sequence is 12 residues long. The germline CDR1 and CDR2 sequences are MNHEY and SVGAGI. DNA for the CDR3: TGTGCCACCCCTACAGGGGGCGATGGCTACACCTTC. Its protein product is CATPTGGDGYTF.

J is TRBJ1-2 and V is TRBV6-4; 8 bases agree with TRBD1. V lost 1 base to trimming and J lost 4 bases; unmatched junction nucleotides: 5. The germline gives CDR1 MRHNA, CDR2 SNTAGT. This CDR3 is built from 15 residues. The DNA for the CDR3 is TGTGCCAGCAGTGACTACTCCGGGACAGGCTATGGCTACACCTTC. Translation: CASSDYSGTGYGYTF.

V gene TRBV6-4 combines with J gene TRBJ2-7; 7 bases match TRBD2. The CDR3 is 14 residues long. The germline CDR1 and CDR2 sequences are MRHNA and SNTAGT. V lost 4 bases, J lost 2 bases, and 5 bases stayed unmatched. CDR3 sequence reads: CASSVRLAAYEQYF. The CDR3 coding sequence is TGTGCCAGCAGTGTAAGGCTAGCGGCCTACGAGCAGTACTTC.

V and J are TRBV18 and TRBJ2-7, with TRBD1 identical over 8 bases. The V gene end was trimmed by 8 bases and the J gene end by 5 bases; junction bases not matched to a gene: 2. Per germline, CDR1 KGHSH and CDR2 LQKENI. This CDR3 comprises 11 residues. The CDR3 here is CASQGANEQYF. The CDR3 nucleotides read TGTGCCAGCCAGGGGGCCAACGAGCAGTACTTC.

The chain combines TRBV18 with TRBJ2-3, with 7 bases that match TRBD2. Germline CDR1 and CDR2: KGHSH and LQKENI. V lost 6 bases, J lost 6 bases, and 21 bases stayed unmatched. The CDR3 covers 18 residues. The CDR3 DNA reads TGTGCCAGCTCGCAACTTCTCAGCGGGAAGCGGTTCCTCGATACGCAGTATTTT. The encoded protein is CASSQLLSGKRFLDTQYF.

Notes on this clone: The sample carries other DNA sequences with the same CDR3. This rearrangement joins TRBV5-1 to TRBJ2-1, with 7 bases fitting TRBD1. V lost 5 bases to trimming and J lost 0 bases; unmatched junction nucleotides: 8. The CDR3 extends over 16 amino acids. Germline V lookup: CDR1 SGHRS, CDR2 YFSETQ. The CDR3 coding sequence is TGCGCCAGCAGTTCCGGAACAGGGGACTCCTACAATGAGCAGTTCTTC. Translation: CASSSGTGDSYNEQFF. The full variable domain, in which reference TRBV5-1 and TRBJ2-1 provide the parts outside the CDR3, is KAGVTQTPRYLIKTRGQQVTLSCSPISGHRSVSWYQQTPGQGLQFLFEYFSETQRNKGNFPGRFSGRQFSNSRSEMNVSTLELGDSALYLCASSSGTGDSYNEQFFGPGTRLTVL.

The chain joins TRBV9 to TRBJ2-2; D is possibly TRBD2 (5 bases). The germline gives CDR1 SGDLS, CDR2 YYNGEE. The CDR3 runs 17 residues. With 0 bases removed from V and 4 bases from J, the gap between germline ends came to 16 bases. CDR3 nucleotide sequence: TGTGCCAGCAGCGTAGCTTTTCGCGGGCTGCCCACCGGGGAGCTGTTTTTT. Its protein product is CASSVAFRGLPTGELFF.

J is TRBJ1-5 and V is TRBV6-1; D uncertain. The CDR3 totals 16 residues. V lost 4 bases to trimming and J lost 0 bases, with 13 bases between them. Per the germline V gene, CDR1 is MNHNS and CDR2 is SASEGT. Written as DNA, the CDR3 is TGTGCCAGCAGTGTATCCGGGTTTATTAGCAATCAGCCCCAGCATTTT. This translates into CASSVSGFISNQPQHF.

The chain links TRBV28 to TRBJ1-1; perhaps TRBD1 as D (5 bases). The CDR3 has 11 residues. Per germline, CDR1 MDHEN and CDR2 SYDVKM. The V gene lost 10 bases and the J gene lost 5 bases, with 11 bases spanning the gap. CDR3 coding DNA: TGTGCCACCCGCGGGGGGACTGAAGCTTTCTTT. Translated, it gives CATRGGTEAFF.